This T cell receptor beta chain is drawn from a study of read filtering for tumor transcriptome and immune sequencing. Looking at the study overall: DNase treatment preceded whole-transcriptome library preparation. RNA-seq yielded only roughly 80 to 1,400 TCR reads, IR-seq about 4 to 10.27 million.

The library was built from 400 ng RNA with molecular barcoded adaptors for alpha/delta and beta/gamma chains. TCRdb re-analysed the reads in MiXCR, keeping a single row per CDR3 protein. Here the sample spans 40,000 or so distinct CDR3 sequences, roughly an eighth being singletons. Germline V gives CDR1 DFQATT, CDR2 SNEGSKA (reference sequence). CDR3 length: 18 amino acids. V gave up 4 bases and J gave up 2 bases; unmatched junction bases: 14. This clonotype has at least ten counts. Its antigen is unknown. Points from the study as a whole: Even smaller IR-seq throughput identified most shared clonotypes.

This chain links TRBV20-1 with TRBJ2-3; 11 positions agree with TRBD1. Specimen: a population of CD138-negative cells sorted from bone marrow. The clonotype originates from a donor over 35 with multiple myeloma. The CDR3 DNA sequence: TGCAGTGCTATCGGGACAGGGGGTGCGGGAGGCCCCACAGATACGCAGTATTTT. It yields the protein CSAIGTGGAGGPTDTQYF.